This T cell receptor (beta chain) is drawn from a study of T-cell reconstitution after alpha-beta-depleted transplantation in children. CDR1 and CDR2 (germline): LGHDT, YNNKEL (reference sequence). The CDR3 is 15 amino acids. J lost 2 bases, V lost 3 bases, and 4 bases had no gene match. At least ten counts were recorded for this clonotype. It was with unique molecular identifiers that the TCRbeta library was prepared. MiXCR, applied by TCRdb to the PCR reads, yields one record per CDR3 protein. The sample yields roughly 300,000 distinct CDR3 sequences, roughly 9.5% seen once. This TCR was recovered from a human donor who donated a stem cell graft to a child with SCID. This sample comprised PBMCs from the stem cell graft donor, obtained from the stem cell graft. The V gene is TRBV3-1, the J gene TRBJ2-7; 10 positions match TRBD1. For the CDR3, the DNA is TGTGCCAGCAGCCAGGGACAGGGGCTGGCCTACGAGCAGTACTTC. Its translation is CASSQGQGLAYEQYF.